These T cell receptor beta chains were read from a single sample in a study of control samples from healthy donors and cancer patients. The method was immunoSEQ multiplex PCR; TCRdb's version includes in-frame clones alone and lacks a portion of them. The sample lists 95,000 to 130,000 clones, around 89% occurring once. Sequenced sample: blood. Receptors originate from a woman in her 70s in good health. Each CDR3 is given with its conserved first and last residue. The D gene is left open where the match is weak. Rows give clone size only sometimes, using once, few, many, or a class for an expanded clone.

.	TRBJ2-5	TRBV24-1	.	CATSDRRLATQYF	TGTGCCACCAGTGACCGCAGATTAGCGACCCAGTACTTC
.	TRBJ2-4	TRBV28	once	CASSFWTVPTAKNIQYF	TGTGCCAGCAGTTTTTGGACAGTTCCTACAGCCAAAAACATTCAGTACTTC
.	TRBJ2-1	TRBV29-1	.	CSVLPGVLNEQFF	TGCAGCGTCCTACCGGGGGTCCTCAATGAGCAGTTCTTC
TRBD1	TRBJ1-1	TRBV19	.	CASSIPQGDTEAFF	TGTGCCAGTAGTATACCCCAGGGGGACACTGAAGCTTTCTTT
.	TRBJ1-1	TRBV18	.	CASSPGTISEAFF	TGTGCCAGCTCACCGGGGACAATTTCTGAAGCTTTCTTT
.	TRBJ1-1	TRBV5-5	.	CASSLGPGQMNTEAFF	TGTGCCAGCAGCTTGGGTCCAGGGCAGATGAACACTGAAGCTTTCTTT
.	TRBJ1-1	TRBV7-3	.	CASSLYPDMNTEAFF	TGTGCCAGCAGCTTATATCCGGACATGAACACTGAAGCTTTCTTT
TRBD1	TRBJ2-3	TRBV6-1	once	CASSEALAGGADTQYF	TGTGCCAGCAGTGAAGCGCTGGCAGGGGGCGCAGATACGCAGTATTTT
.	TRBJ1-2	TRBV9	.	CASRGLLYGYTF	TGTGCCAGCAGGGGGCTCCTCTATGGCTACACCTTC
TRBD2	TRBJ2-4	TRBV2	.	CASSLLAGGRKNIQYF	TGTGCCAGCAGTCTTCTAGCGGGGGGGCGGAAAAACATTCAGTACTTC
TRBD1	TRBJ1-1	TRBV19	.	CASSIGGRGRGTEAFF	TGTGCCAGTAGTATAGGGGGCAGGGGGCGCGGGACTGAAGCTTTCTTT
.	TRBJ2-6	TRBV7-3	.	CASSAQTGANVLTF	TGTGCCAGCAGTGCCCAGACTGGGGCCAACGTCCTGACTTTC
TRBD2	TRBJ2-3	TRBV4-1	.	CASSQRGERTDTQYF	TGCGCCAGCAGCCAGCGGGGGGAGCGAACAGATACGCAGTATTTT
TRBD1	TRBJ2-6	TRBV7-9	.	CASSKGAALGANVLTF	TGTGCCAGCAGTAAGGGGGCCGCGTTGGGGGCCAACGTCCTGACTTTC
TRBD1	TRBJ1-2	TRBV5-1	.	CASSLLTGGDYGYTF	TGCGCCAGCAGCTTGTTGACAGGGGGCGACTATGGCTACACCTTC
.	TRBJ1-1	TRBV21-1	.	CASSKGWGGNTEAFF	TGTGCCAGCAGCAAAGGATGGGGGGGGAACACTGAAGCTTTCTTT